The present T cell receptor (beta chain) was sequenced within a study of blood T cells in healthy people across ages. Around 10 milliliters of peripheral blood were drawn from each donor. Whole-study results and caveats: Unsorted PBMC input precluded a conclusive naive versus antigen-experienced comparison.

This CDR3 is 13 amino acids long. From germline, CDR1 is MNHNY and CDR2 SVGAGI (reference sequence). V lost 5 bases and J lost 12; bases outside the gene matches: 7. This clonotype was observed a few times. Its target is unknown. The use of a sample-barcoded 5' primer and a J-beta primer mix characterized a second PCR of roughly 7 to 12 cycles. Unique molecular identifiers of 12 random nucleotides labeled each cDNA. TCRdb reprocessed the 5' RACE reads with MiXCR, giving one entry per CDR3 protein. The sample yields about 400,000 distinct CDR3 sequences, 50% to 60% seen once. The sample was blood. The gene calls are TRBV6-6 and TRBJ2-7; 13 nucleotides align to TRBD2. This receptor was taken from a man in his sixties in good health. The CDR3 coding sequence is TGTGCCAGCAGTGAAGGACTAGCGGGGGCTCCGTACTTC. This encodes CASSEGLAGAPYF.